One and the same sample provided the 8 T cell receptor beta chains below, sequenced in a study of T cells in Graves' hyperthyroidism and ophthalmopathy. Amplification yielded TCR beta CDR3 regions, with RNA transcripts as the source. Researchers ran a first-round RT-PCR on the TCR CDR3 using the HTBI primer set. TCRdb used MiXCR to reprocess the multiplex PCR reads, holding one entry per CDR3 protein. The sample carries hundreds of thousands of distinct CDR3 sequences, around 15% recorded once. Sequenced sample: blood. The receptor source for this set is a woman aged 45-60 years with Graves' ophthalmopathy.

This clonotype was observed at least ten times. As DNA, the CDR3 is TGCGCCAGCAGCCAAGGTTGGCCCCAAGCAACAGATACGCAGTATTTT. Protein sequence: CASSQGWPQATDTQYF. The chain couples TRBV4-3 to TRBJ2-3; D is uncertain. V was cut by 1 base and J by 3 bases, with 14 bases left in between. CDR3 length equals 16 residues. Looked up from germline, CDR1 is LGHNA and CDR2 is YSLEER.

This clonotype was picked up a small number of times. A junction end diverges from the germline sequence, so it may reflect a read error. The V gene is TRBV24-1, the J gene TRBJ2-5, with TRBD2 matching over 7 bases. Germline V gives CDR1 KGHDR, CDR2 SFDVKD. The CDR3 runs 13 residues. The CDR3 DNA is TGTGCCAGCAGTGCGGGAGAAGGGGAGACCCAGTACTTC. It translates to CASSAGEGETQYF.

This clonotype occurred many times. CDR3 in amino acids: CASSQDPREVDEAFF. As DNA, the CDR3 is TGTGCCAGCAGCCAAGATCCGAGGGAGGTGGATGAAGCTTTCTTT. This sequence joins TRBV3-1 and TRBJ1-1, with D hard to call. V lost 0 bases and J lost 7, with 15 bases in between. Germline V gene lookup returns CDR1 LGHDT and CDR2 YNNKEL (reference sequence). This CDR3 is 15 amino acids long.

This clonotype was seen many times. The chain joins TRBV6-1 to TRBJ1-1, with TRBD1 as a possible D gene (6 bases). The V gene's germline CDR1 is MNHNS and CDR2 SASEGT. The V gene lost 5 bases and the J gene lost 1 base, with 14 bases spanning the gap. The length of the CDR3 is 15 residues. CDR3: CASSKRQVRNTEAFF. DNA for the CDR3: TGTGCCAGCAGTAAACGACAGGTCCGGAACACTGAAGCTTTCTTT.

The CDR3 DNA reads TGTGCCACCAGTGGACTGACTAGCGGGAGTTTGTATTTT. Translated, it gives CATSGLTSGSLYF. The chain combines TRBV24-1 with TRBJ2-3, with TRBD2 identical over 12 bases. Germline CDR1 reads KGHDR; CDR2 reads SFDVKD. V was clipped by 5 bases and J by 14 bases; unmatched bases: 7. CDR3 length equals 13 residues.

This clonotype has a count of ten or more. CDR3 sequence reads: CASSLQGSDTEAFF. The DNA of the CDR3 is TGTGCCAGCAGTTTACAGGGCTCGGACACTGAAGCTTTCTTT. The rearrangement uses TRBV28 and TRBJ1-1, with D perhaps matching TRBD1 (5 bases). The CDR3 consists of 14 residues. Trimming took off 2 bases at V and 3 bases at J, with 10 bases between the two ends. Germline values: CDR1 MDHEN, CDR2 SYDVKM.

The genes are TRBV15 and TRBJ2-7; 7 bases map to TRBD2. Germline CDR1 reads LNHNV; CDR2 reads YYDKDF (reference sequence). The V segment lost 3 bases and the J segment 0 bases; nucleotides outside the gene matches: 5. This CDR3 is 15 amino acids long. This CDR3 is CATSRGGTLSYEQYF. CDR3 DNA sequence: TGTGCCACCAGCAGGGGAGGGACTCTCTCCTACGAGCAGTACTTC.

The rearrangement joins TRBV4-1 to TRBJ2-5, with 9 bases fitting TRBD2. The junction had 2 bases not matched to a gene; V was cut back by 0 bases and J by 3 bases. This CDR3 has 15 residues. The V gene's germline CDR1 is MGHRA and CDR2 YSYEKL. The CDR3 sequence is CASSQERLAEETQYF. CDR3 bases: TGCGCCAGCAGCCAAGAACGACTAGCGGAAGAGACCCAGTACTTC.